One sample yielded the 25 T cell receptor beta chains listed below, sequenced in a study of control samples from healthy donors and cancer patients. Profiling relied on immunoSEQ multiplex PCR, and the TCRdb table lists in-frame clones only, not all of them. The sample includes about 57,000 clones, approximately 90% seen only once; the top ten take 0.91%. The sequencing sample was made of PBMCs. These receptors all stem from a man younger than 45 with colorectal cancer.

V and J are TRBV4-1 and TRBJ1-1; D is possibly TRBD1 (5 bases). With 3 bases removed from V and 1 base from J, the gap between germline ends came to 12 bases. The CDR3 consists of 15 residues. Germline CDR1 and CDR2: MGHRA and YSYEKL. CDR3 residues: CASSHPGGGNTEAFF. The CDR3 coding sequence is TGCGCCAGCAGCCACCCCGGGGGAGGGAACACTGAAGCTTTCTTT.

This clone was found a few times. This chain links TRBV4-1 with TRBJ2-7, with no clear D. Germline CDR1 MGHRA, CDR2 YSYEKL. This CDR3 region has 13 residues. V gave up 3 bases and J gave up 1 base, with 7 bases separating them. In DNA form, the CDR3 reads TGCGCCAGCAGCCACAAATCGTCCTACGAGCAGTACGTC. It translates to CASSHKSSYEQYV.

V is TRBV5-1 and J is TRBJ2-1; a possible D gene is TRBD1 (6 bases). V shed 0 bases and J shed 7 bases, with 17 bases lying between them. CDR3 length: 16 residues. The germline V gene encodes CDR1 SGHRS and CDR2 YFSETQ. CDR3 residues: CASSLGEYREGNEQFF. CDR3 in DNA: TGCGCCAGCAGCTTGGGCGAATACAGGGAAGGGAATGAGCAGTTCTTC.

The chain links TRBV2 to TRBJ1-4, with D possibly TRBD1 on 6 matching bases. Per germline, CDR1 SNHLY and CDR2 FYNNEI. The CDR3 has 19 residues. V dropped 4 bases and J dropped 8 bases, with 29 bases sitting between them. Here the CDR3 DNA reads TGTGCCAGCAGTGGCTTGGGGGCAGACCAGTCGGACGTCCGGGAAAAACTGTTTTTT. It is translated as CASSGLGADQSDVREKLFF.

This clone was counted once. This sequence joins TRBV9 and TRBJ2-3; 8 nucleotides align to TRBD1. With 3 bases clipped from V and 0 bases from J, the junction kept 6 bases outside the gene matches. Germline V lookup: CDR1 SGDLS, CDR2 YYNGEE. The CDR3 contains 16 residues. The CDR3 region is CASSAVQGGSTDTQYF. The CDR3 nucleotides read TGTGCCAGCAGCGCGGTACAGGGGGGTAGCACAGATACGCAGTATTTT.

The chain links TRBV3-1 (or the pseudogene TRBV3-2) to TRBJ1-5; D not certain. The V and J ends lost 5 bases and 5 bases respectively, with 10 bases between them. The CDR3 contains 13 residues. The germline CDR1 and CDR2 sequences are LGHDT and YNNKEL (reference sequence). CDR3 coding DNA: TGTGCCAGCAGCGCCTGTGGGGATCAGCCCCAGCATTTT. This gives the protein CASSACGDQPQHF.

This sequence joins TRBV5-1 and TRBJ1-1, with D perhaps matching TRBD1 (5 bases). The CDR3 loop spans 15 amino acids. In germline, CDR1 is SGHRS, CDR2 YFSETQ. V was trimmed by 0 bases and J by 2 bases, leaving 11 bases between them. As DNA, the CDR3 is TGCGCCAGCAGCTTGGATCCAGGGCGCAACACTGAAGCTTTCTTT. Protein sequence: CASSLDPGRNTEAFF.

This chain links TRBV10-1 with TRBJ1-1; D is ambiguous. V lost 1 base and J lost 1, with 4 bases in between. The germline V gene has CDR1 WNHNN and CDR2 SYGVQD (reference sequence). The CDR3 runs 13 residues. The CDR3 is CASSEFGNTEAFF. The CDR3 DNA reads TGCGCCAGCAGTGAGTTTGGGAACACTGAAGCTTTCTTT.

The chain recombines TRBV4-1 with TRBJ2-3; 7 nucleotides agree with TRBD1. With 5 bases clipped from V and 0 bases from J, the junction kept 14 bases outside the gene matches. Germline CDR1 is MGHRA and CDR2 is YSYEKL. The length of the CDR3 is 18 residues. CDR3: CASSFLPLTGASTDTQYF. CDR3 in DNA: TGCGCCAGCAGCTTCCTCCCCCTTACAGGGGCTAGCACAGATACGCAGTATTTT.

The gene calls are TRBV7-8 and TRBJ1-1; TRBD1 matches at 7 bases. CDR1 is SGHVS, CDR2 FQNEAQ, per germline. V shed 5 bases and J 4 bases; nucleotides not matched to a gene: 19. The CDR3 has 18 amino acids. In DNA form, the CDR3 reads TGTGCCAGCAGCACTTTTGTGGCAGGGGGTATGATCGGCACTGAAGCTTTCTTT. It encodes CASSTFVAGGMIGTEAFF.

This sequence joins TRBV20-1 and TRBJ2-1; TRBD1 is a possible D gene (6 bases). The CDR3 is 11 residues long. The germline gives CDR1 DFQATT, CDR2 SNEGSKA (reference sequence). With 6 bases removed from V and 12 bases from J, the gap between germline ends came to 15 bases. The CDR3 bases are TGCAGTGCAATTACAGGGAGTGGGCAGTTCTTC. It is translated as CSAITGSGQFF.

The chain joins TRBV7-2 to TRBJ1-2, with D perhaps TRBD1 (5 bases). CDR3 size: 15 residues. Germline loops: CDR1 SGHTA, CDR2 FQGNSA. Between the trimmed V and J ends, which lost 5 bases and 2 bases, there was a span of 15 bases. In DNA, the CDR3 is TGTGCCAGCAGCCAACCCCGGGACGGGAACTATGGCTACACCTTC. This sequence encodes CASSQPRDGNYGYTF.

DNA of the CDR3: TGTGCCAGCAGTGCCTGGGGCTTTGGAAACATTCAGTACTTC. It specifies CASSAWGFGNIQYF. The chain has TRBV2 and TRBJ2-4; maybe TRBD1 (5 bases). With 4 bases removed from V and 6 bases from J, the gap between germline ends came to 13 bases. Germline CDR1 SNHLY, CDR2 FYNNEI. There are 14 residues in the CDR3.

The V and J genes are TRBV2 and TRBJ2-2, with 7 bases that match TRBD1. Unmatched junction bases numbered 6, after V lost 2 bases and J lost 0 bases. The CDR3 is 17 residues long. Germline V gene data show CDR1 as SNHLY and CDR2 as FYNNEI. Written as DNA, the CDR3 is TGTGCCAGCAGTGAACCCCGGACAGGATCGAACACCGGGGAGCTGTTTTTT. Its protein product is CASSEPRTGSNTGELFF. Based on the CDR3 plus reference TRBV2 and TRBJ2-2, the full variable domain is EPEVTQTPSHQVTQMGQEVILRCVPISNHLYFYWYRQILGQKVEFLVSFYNNEISEKSEIFDDQFSVERPDGSNFTLKIRSTKLEDSAMYFCASSEPRTGSNTGELFFGEGSRLTVL.

CDR3 coding DNA: TGTGCCAGCAGCTTGACCCCGGGCGCGGGGACTGAAGCTTTCTTT. Its translation is CASSLTPGAGTEAFF. This sequence joins TRBV5-6 and TRBJ1-1; the D is unclear. CDR1 SGHDT and CDR2 YYEEEE come from the germline V gene. This CDR3 is 15 amino acids long. V was clipped by 1 base and J by 5 bases, with 15 bases between them.

The CDR3 spells CASSPQAGEAFF. The CDR3 DNA reads as TGTGCCAGCTCACCACAGGCAGGTGAAGCTTTCTTT. The chain couples TRBV18 to TRBJ1-1; D unresolved. This CDR3 spans 12 amino acids. Germline V gene data show CDR1 as KGHSH and CDR2 as LQKENI. V was cut by 1 base and J by 7 bases, with 7 bases left in between.

The chain is built from TRBV5-6 and TRBJ2-3; either TRBD1 or TRBD2 may supply D (5 bases each). Germline-derived CDR1 and CDR2 are SGHDT and YYEEEE. Trimming left V 4 bases short and J 2 bases short, with 20 bases between. The CDR3 has 17 amino acids. The CDR3 DNA is TGTGCCAGCAGCCCGCCCCGGGACGCCGAACTCACAGATACGCAGTATTTT. Translation: CASSPPRDAELTDTQYF.

The J gene is TRBJ1-5, the V gene TRBV12-3 or TRBV12-4; no clear D. Trimming took 8 bases from V and 6 from J, leaving 11 bases between them. This CDR3 is 12 amino acids long. The DNA for the CDR3 is TGTGCCAGCGGTATTGGGAGTCAGCCCCAGCATTTT. Encoded protein: CASGIGSQPQHF.

This clone came up once. CDR3 protein: CASSKGASYEQYF. CDR3 sequence (DNA): TGTGCCAGCAGTAAGGGGGCCTCCTACGAGCAGTACTTC. This chain links TRBV11-3 with TRBJ2-7, with 7 bases matching TRBD1. The CDR3 spans 13 residues. Germline values: CDR1 SGHNT, CDR2 YENEEA. After removal of 6 bases from V and 0 bases from J, the junction contained 2 bases not matched to a gene.

The rearrangement uses TRBV7-2 and TRBJ2-3; a possible D gene is TRBD2 (5 bases). The germline V and J ends were trimmed by 7 bases and 5 bases, with 16 bases remaining between them. This CDR3 contains 14 residues. Germline V gene lookup returns CDR1 SGHTA and CDR2 FQGNSA. CDR3 sequence: CASTLQSGLDTQYF. The DNA of the CDR3 is TGTGCCAGCACCCTACAAAGCGGATTAGATACGCAGTATTTT.

The V and J genes are TRBV11-2 and TRBJ1-2; D is ambiguous. Per the germline V gene, CDR1 is SGHAT and CDR2 is FQNNGV. The CDR3 extends over 15 amino acids. With 0 bases removed from V and 4 bases from J, the gap between germline ends came to 12 bases. CDR3 protein: CASSLENAELYGYTF. The CDR3 nucleotides are TGTGCCAGCAGCTTAGAAAATGCAGAACTCTATGGCTACACCTTC.

This rearrangement joins TRBV27 to TRBJ1-5; D gene ambiguous. The V gene lost 0 bases and the J gene lost 2 bases, with 11 bases spanning the gap. CDR1 and CDR2 from the germline V gene are MNHEY and SMNVEV (reference sequence). This CDR3 is built from 16 residues. DNA of the CDR3: TGTGCCAGCAGTTTATCCGTTGCAGGAGGCAATCAGCCCCAGCATTTT. Its protein is CASSLSVAGGNQPQHF.

The V call is TRBV6-2 or TRBV6-3, the J call TRBJ2-7; 9 bases are a match to TRBD1. The junction had 0 bases not matched to a gene; V was cut back by 0 bases and J by 3 bases. CDR1 is MNHEY and CDR2 is SVGEGT in the germline V gene. This CDR3 region has 14 residues. The chain's CDR3 is CASSYSTGGYEQYF. CDR3 nucleotides: TGTGCCAGCAGTTACTCGACAGGGGGCTACGAGCAGTACTTC.

The genes are TRBV5-1 and TRBJ1-2, with 8 bases fitting TRBD1. V was pared by 0 bases and J by 2 bases, with 3 bases of the junction left unmatched. Germline loops: CDR1 SGHRS, CDR2 YFSETQ. CDR3 length equals 15 residues. The CDR3 coding sequence is TGCGCCAGCAGCTTGGAGGCAGGGGGCAACTATGGCTACACCTTC. Translated: CASSLEAGGNYGYTF. The variable domain in full, completed from reference TRBV5-1 and TRBJ1-2, reads KAGVTQTPRYLIKTRGQQVTLSCSPISGHRSVSWYQQTPGQGLQFLFEYFSETQRNKGNFPGRFSGRQFSNSRSEMNVSTLELGDSALYLCASSLEAGGNYGYTFGSGTRLTVV.

The CDR3 sequence: CASSYSFRSGGAKNIQYF. CDR3 nucleotides: TGTGCCAGCAGCTACTCTTTTCGCTCAGGGGGAGCCAAAAACATTCAGTACTTC. V usage is TRBV2 and J usage is TRBJ2-4; TRBD1 matches at 7 bases. The V gene end was trimmed by 6 bases and the J gene end by 0 bases; junction bases not matched to a gene: 14. CDR1 and CDR2 (germline): SNHLY, FYNNEI. The CDR3 is made up of 18 amino acids.